The source of this T cell receptor beta chain is a study of technical replicates of blood from a few donors. The CDR3 covers 12 residues. CDR1 is MDHEN and CDR2 is SYDVKM in the germline V gene. V was pared by 8 bases and J by 5 bases, with 13 bases between. TCRdb's table, derived via immunoSEQ multiplex PCR, lists solely in-frame clones and lacks some. In the table there are 85,000 to 100,000 clones, almost 96% of which are singletons. The rearrangement uses TRBV28 and TRBJ2-7, with a tentative D call TRBD1 (6 bases). The origin of this receptor is a human donor in good health. The sequenced material came from T cells isolated from PBMCs. In DNA, the CDR3 is TGTGCCAGCGGCATACAGGGCCACGAGCAGTACTTC. It specifies CASGIQGHEQYF.